The present TCR beta chain was sequenced within a study of regulatory T cells in long-lasting Graves disease. The wider study: Over 5 years of antithyroid drugs with positive TSH receptor antibodies was taken to mean persistent Graves' disease.

Sample time point: persistent/refractory GD, antithyroid drugs over 5 years with positive TRAb. Researchers made the TCR library from RNA that was extracted from PBMCs. Peripheral blood, approximately 9.6 milliliters of it, was drawn into EDTA tubes. Regarding the study as a whole: Preferential use of TRBV28, TRBJ1-2 and TRBJ2-5 was seen in persistent disease.

The V gene lost 4 bases and the J gene lost 1 base, with 16 bases spanning the gap. CDR3 size: 16 residues. CDR1 is SNHLY and CDR2 is FYNNEI in the germline V gene. Arm-PCR of CDR3 regions and iRepertoire HTBI primers were used to build TCR beta libraries. TCRdb redid the calling of the multiplex PCR reads with MiXCR, one entry per CDR3 protein. The data hold more than 300,000 distinct CDR3 sequences, with approximately 23% observed a single time. This clonotype was seen repeatedly, ten times or more. What it recognizes is unknown. The receptor was isolated from a woman between 40 and 50 years old with Graves disease. This sample comprised peripheral blood mononuclear cells (PBMCs), obtained when the disease was refractory, from a patient treated with antithyroid drugs. This rearrangement joins TRBV2 to TRBJ1-2; tentatively, D is TRBD1 (5 bases). The DNA of the CDR3 is TGTGCCAGCAGTGGATCACAGGACGGCCTTAACTATGGCTACACCTTC. Its translation is CASSGSQDGLNYGYTF. Full variable domain (rest looked up from reference TRBV2 and TRBJ1-2): EPEVTQTPSHQVTQMGQEVILRCVPISNHLYFYWYRQILGQKVEFLVSFYNNEISEKSEIFDDQFSVERPDGSNFTLKIRSTKLEDSAMYFCASSGSQDGLNYGYTFGSGTRLTVV.